Presented here are 20 T cell receptor beta chains from one specimen sequenced in a study of PD-1 blockade in classical Hodgkin lymphoma. TCRdb keeps only in-frame clones here, not all; method: immunoSEQ multiplex PCR. This sample carries about 26,000 clones, approximately 90% of them seen once, and the ten largest clones take roughly 2.5%. Every one of the patients relapsed after autologous stem cell transplantation (brentuximab vedotin exposure was variable). Sequences were derived from peripheral blood mononuclear cells (PBMCs), sampled at baseline. All receptors come from a human donor with classical Hodgkin lymphoma.

The V gene is TRBV10-2, the J gene TRBJ1-1; D is undetermined. The length of the CDR3 is 15 residues. Germline CDR1 WSHSY, CDR2 SAAADI. V lost 3 bases and J 1 base, leaving 12 bases between the germline ends. CDR3 loop: CASSEKSTGNTEAFF. CDR3 nucleotides: TGCGCCAGCAGTGAAAAAAGCACCGGGAACACTGAAGCTTTCTTT.

This clone has a single count. The gene calls are TRBV5-1 and TRBJ1-2; 8 bases agree with TRBD1. This CDR3 has 13 amino acids. In germline, CDR1 is SGHRS, CDR2 YFSETQ. The V segment lost 5 bases and the J segment 4 bases; nucleotides outside the gene matches: 4. CDR3 DNA sequence: TGCGCCAGCAGGACGGACAGGGCCTATGGCTACACCTTC. It codes for CASRTDRAYGYTF.

The rearrangement joins TRBV7-9 to TRBJ2-5; TRBD1 matches at 8 bases. The junction had 3 bases not matched to a gene; V was cut back by 1 base and J by 2 bases. CDR1 is SEHNR, CDR2 FQNEAQ, per germline (reference sequence). The CDR3 runs 15 residues. The CDR3 DNA reads TGTGCCAGCAGCTTAGGGACAGGGATACAAGAGACCCAGTACTTC. As protein: CASSLGTGIQETQYF.

This chain links TRBV5-1 with TRBJ2-2; 14 bases map to TRBD2. This CDR3 is built from 15 residues. Germline V gene sequence: CDR1 SGHRS, CDR2 YFSETQ. Unmatched junction bases numbered 2, after V lost 4 bases and J lost 6 bases. CDR3 region: CASSGTSGGAGELFF. DNA for the CDR3: TGCGCCAGCAGCGGGACTAGCGGGGGTGCCGGGGAGCTGTTTTTT.

CDR3 region: CASSQGPGNTEAFF. The CDR3 DNA reads TGCGCCAGCAGCCAGGGTCCCGGGAACACTGAAGCTTTCTTT. The chain has TRBV5-1 and TRBJ1-1; D perhaps matches TRBD1 (5 bases). V dropped 4 bases and J dropped 1 base, with 11 bases sitting between them. From germline, CDR1 is SGHRS and CDR2 YFSETQ. The length of the CDR3 is 14 residues.

The chain couples TRBV13 to TRBJ2-7; tentatively, D is TRBD2 (6 bases). The length of the CDR3 is 16 residues. Trimming removed 4 bases from V and 2 bases from J, with 18 bases in between. The germline CDR1 and CDR2 sequences are PRHDT and FYEKMQ (reference sequence). The CDR3 here is CASSSLGLAAAYEQYF. CDR3 bases: TGTGCCAGCAGCTCGCTGGGACTCGCGGCCGCCTACGAGCAGTACTTC.

The genes are TRBV19 and TRBJ2-1, with a weak D call TRBD1 (5 bases). V was cut by 6 bases and J by 10 bases, with 10 bases left in between. In germline, CDR1 is LNHDA, CDR2 SQIVND (reference sequence). The CDR3 is 11 amino acids. The CDR3 DNA follows: TGTGCCAGTAGCTTATGGGGCGAGCAGTTCTTC. Amino acids: CASSLWGEQFF.

This rearrangement joins TRBV7-9 to TRBJ2-5; perhaps D is TRBD1 or TRBD2 (5 bases each). CDR1 and CDR2 (germline): SEHNR, FQNEAQ (reference sequence). The CDR3 totals 15 residues. V gave up 5 bases and J gave up 5 bases, with 18 bases separating them. Here the CDR3 reads CASSLPSGGSETQYF. The CDR3 nucleotides are TGTGCCAGCAGCCTCCCTTCTGGGGGATCGGAGACCCAGTACTTC.

This chain connects TRBV6-5 to TRBJ2-5; D perhaps matches TRBD2 (6 bases). The V end lost 0 bases, the J end lost 0 bases, and 11 bases lay between the germline ends. CDR3 length equals 16 residues. Germline V gene sequence: CDR1 MNHEY, CDR2 SVGAGI. The chain's CDR3 is CASSYSKRDYQETQYF. The CDR3 coding sequence is TGTGCCAGCAGTTACTCGAAAAGGGACTACCAAGAGACCCAGTACTTC.

The chain uses TRBV5-1 and TRBJ2-1; no firm D call. V was trimmed by 1 base and J by 5 bases, leaving 10 bases between them. CDR3 length equals 14 residues. The germline V gene has CDR1 SGHRS and CDR2 YFSETQ. The CDR3 DNA reads as TGCGCCAGCAGCTTGAATCAAGTGAACAATGAGCAGTTCTTC. This gives the protein CASSLNQVNNEQFF.

This clone was counted once. V gene TRBV6-6 combines with J gene TRBJ2-1; tentative D call: TRBD1 (5 bases). The CDR3 has 14 amino acids. CDR1 and CDR2 (germline): MNHNY, SVGAGI (reference sequence). V lost 0 bases and J 6 bases, leaving 9 bases between the germline ends. CDR3 sequence (DNA): TGTGCCAGCAGTTACTCTGACAGCCTCAATGAGCAGTTCTTC. Its translation is CASSYSDSLNEQFF.

In its sample, this clone is medium-sized. The chain combines TRBV2 with TRBJ2-1; 12 bases agree with TRBD2. V lost 6 bases and J lost 7; bases outside the gene matches: 10. This CDR3 region has 16 residues. Germline loops: CDR1 SNHLY, CDR2 FYNNEI. In DNA form, the CDR3 reads TGTGCCAGCAGATCCGATGGGCTAGCGGGGGGGAATGAGCAGTTCTTC. This gives the protein CASRSDGLAGGNEQFF.

The chain couples TRBV5-8 to TRBJ1-2, with D unresolved. The CDR3 runs 16 residues. Trimming removed 0 bases from V and 4 bases from J, with 16 bases in between. Germline V gene data show CDR1 as SGHTS and CDR2 as YDEGEE. CDR3 sequence (DNA): TGTGCCAGCAGCTTGGAGGATTTCGGGCTCGGCTATGGCTACACCTTC. Translation gives CASSLEDFGLGYGYTF.

CDR3 protein: CASSQGLAGGTKNIQYF. The CDR3 bases are TGTGCCAGCAGCCAAGGGTTAGCGGGGGGGACCAAAAACATTCAGTACTTC. The rearrangement joins TRBV4-2 to TRBJ2-4; 11 bases map to TRBD2. The CDR3 length is 17 residues. Germline CDR1 reads LGHNA; CDR2 reads YNFKEQ. With V trimmed by 1 base and J by 2 bases, 4 bases remained unmatched.

This sequence joins TRBV2 and TRBJ1-1; 8 bases match TRBD1. The germline V gene encodes CDR1 SNHLY and CDR2 FYNNEI. V was pared by 6 bases and J by 3 bases, with 6 bases of the junction left unmatched. The CDR3 has 14 residues. CDR3 DNA: TGTGCCAGCAGGCAGGGGGCCGGGGACACTGAAGCTTTCTTT. This codes for CASRQGAGDTEAFF.

V is TRBV7-8 and J is TRBJ1-5, with D unresolved. With 2 bases removed from V and 5 bases from J, the gap between germline ends came to 7 bases. This CDR3 is 13 amino acids long. Per the germline V gene, CDR1 is SGHVS and CDR2 is FQNEAQ. The CDR3 here is CASSLTRDQPQHF. The CDR3 nucleotides read TGTGCCAGCAGCTTAACCCGGGATCAGCCCCAGCATTTT. Complete variable domain (other parts from reference TRBV7-8 and TRBJ1-5): GAGVSQSPRYKVAKRGQDVALRCDPISGHVSLFWYQQALGQGPEFLTYFQNEAQLDKSGLPSDRFFAERPEGSVSTLKIQRTQQEDSAVYLCASSLTRDQPQHFGDGTRLSIL.

V gene TRBV11-1 combines with J gene TRBJ2-2; 9 positions agree with TRBD1. From germline, CDR1 is SGHAT and CDR2 FQDESV (reference sequence). Losses at the gene ends were 4 bases for V and 7 bases for J; bases not matched to a gene: 4. The CDR3 runs 14 residues. CDR3 protein: CASSSTGGIGELFF. In nucleotides, the CDR3 is TGTGCCAGCAGCTCTACAGGGGGCATCGGGGAGCTGTTTTTT.

This clone has just one count. The rearrangement joins TRBV7-9 to TRBJ1-2; 7 nucleotides agree with TRBD1. CDR1 SEHNR and CDR2 FQNEAQ come from the germline V gene (reference sequence). Germline trimming cut 4 bases from V and 3 bases from J; bases unmatched to any gene: 8. The CDR3 is 15 amino acids. CDR3: CASSSSTGWDYGYTF. Here the CDR3 DNA reads TGTGCCAGCAGCTCATCGACAGGGTGGGACTATGGCTACACCTTC.

The chain couples TRBV7-9 to TRBJ1-4, with D hard to call. With 2 bases removed from V and 4 bases from J, the gap between germline ends came to 8 bases. Germline values: CDR1 SEHNR, CDR2 FQNEAQ (reference sequence). The CDR3 loop spans 14 amino acids. The DNA of the CDR3 is TGTGCCAGCAGCTTAAGAGCGGGTAATGAAAAACTGTTTTTT. As protein: CASSLRAGNEKLFF.

The chain employs TRBV9 and TRBJ2-3, with D perhaps TRBD2 (5 bases). The CDR3 totals 15 residues. V was clipped by 0 bases and J by 4 bases, with 12 bases between them. Germline V CDR1 and CDR2: SGDLS, YYNGEE. The CDR3 loop reads CASSVEGGGPDTQYF. CDR3 sequence (DNA): TGTGCCAGCAGCGTAGAGGGTGGAGGCCCAGATACGCAGTATTTT.